This TCR beta chain is drawn from a study of Graves' ophthalmopathy and Graves' hyperthyroidism. Study background: Peripheral blood collection took place at initial diagnosis, before any treatment.

This CDR3 region has 12 residues. V shed 6 bases and J shed 6 bases, with 12 bases lying between them. Germline V lookup: CDR1 SGHDT, CDR2 YYEEEE. This clonotype was picked up a small number of times. A much larger clone is a single base away; this may be a read error. For repertoire sequencing, the TCR beta CDR3 regions were amplified from RNA transcripts. In the first round, RT-PCR was carried out with HTBI primers, and a multiplex PCR formed the second round. TCRdb re-derived calls from the multiplex PCR reads in MiXCR, one entry per CDR3 protein. The data contain approximately 700,000 distinct CDR3 sequences, roughly two fifths of them singletons.

The genes are TRBV5-6 and TRBJ2-5, with D possibly being TRBD2 (6 bases). This TCR was recovered from an adult man with Graves' ophthalmopathy. The sequenced sample was peripheral blood. The CDR3 is CASIGGAKTQYF. The CDR3 region has the DNA TGTGCCAGCATAGGCGGGGCGAAGACCCAGTACTTC. Drawing the rest from reference TRBV5-6 and TRBJ2-5, the complete variable domain is DAGVTQSPTHLIKTRGQQVTLRCSPKSGHDTVSWYQQALGQGPQFIFQYYEEEERQRGNFPDRFSGHQFPNYSSELNVNALLLGDSALYLCASIGGAKTQYFGPGTRLLVL.